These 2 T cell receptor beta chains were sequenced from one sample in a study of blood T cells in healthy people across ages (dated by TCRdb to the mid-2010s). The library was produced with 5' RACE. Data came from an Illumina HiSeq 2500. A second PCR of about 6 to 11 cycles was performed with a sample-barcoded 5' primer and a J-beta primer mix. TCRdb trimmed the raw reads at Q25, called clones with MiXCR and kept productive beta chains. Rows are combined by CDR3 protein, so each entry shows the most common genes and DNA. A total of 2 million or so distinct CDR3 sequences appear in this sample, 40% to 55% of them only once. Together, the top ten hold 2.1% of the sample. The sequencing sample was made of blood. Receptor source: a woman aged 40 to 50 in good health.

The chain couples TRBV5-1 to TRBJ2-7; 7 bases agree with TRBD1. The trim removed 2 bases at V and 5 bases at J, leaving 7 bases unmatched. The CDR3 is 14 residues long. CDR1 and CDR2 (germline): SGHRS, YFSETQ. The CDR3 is CASSFQGEQDEQYF. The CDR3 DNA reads TGCGCCAGCAGCTTCCAGGGGGAGCAGGACGAGCAGTACTTC.

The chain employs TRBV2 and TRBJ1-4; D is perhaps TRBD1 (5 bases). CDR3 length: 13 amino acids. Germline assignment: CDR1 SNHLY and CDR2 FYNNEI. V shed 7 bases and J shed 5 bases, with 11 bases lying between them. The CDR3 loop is CASTGPRNEKLFF. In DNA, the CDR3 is TGTGCCAGCACGGGACCGCGGAATGAAAAACTGTTTTTT.